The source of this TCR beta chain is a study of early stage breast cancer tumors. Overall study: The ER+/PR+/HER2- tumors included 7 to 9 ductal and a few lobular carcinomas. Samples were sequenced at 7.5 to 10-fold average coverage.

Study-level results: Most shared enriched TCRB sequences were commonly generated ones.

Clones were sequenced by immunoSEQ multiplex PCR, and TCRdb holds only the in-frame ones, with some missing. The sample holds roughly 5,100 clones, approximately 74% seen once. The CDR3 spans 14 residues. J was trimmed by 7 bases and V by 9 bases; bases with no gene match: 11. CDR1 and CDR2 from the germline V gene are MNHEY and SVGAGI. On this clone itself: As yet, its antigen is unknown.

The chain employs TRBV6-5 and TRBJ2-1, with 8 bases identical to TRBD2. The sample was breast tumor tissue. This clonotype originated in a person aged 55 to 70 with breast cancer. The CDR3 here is CASNRAGGWNEQFF. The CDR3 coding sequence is TGTGCCAGTAATCGCGCGGGAGGTTGGAATGAGCAGTTCTTC.